Below, 17 T cell receptor beta chains from the same sample are listed, as sequenced in a study of blood T cells in healthy people across ages. A second PCR, run for about 7 to 11 cycles, used a sample-barcoded 5' primer plus a J-beta primer mix. TCRdb re-analysed the 5' RACE reads in MiXCR, keeping a single row per CDR3 protein. The repertoire includes approximately 830,000 distinct CDR3 sequences, around two thirds of them detected once, and 25% to 35% sits in the top ten. Sequences were obtained from blood. All receptors derive from a man younger than 40 in good health.

This clonotype was recorded a few times. This sequence joins TRBV29-1 and TRBJ2-1; D unclear. V lost 2 bases, J lost 4 bases, and 6 bases lay in between. The CDR3 totals 12 residues. Germline values: CDR1 SQVTM, CDR2 ANQGSEA. CDR3 coding DNA: TGCAGCGTTGAATTCGCATACAATGAGCAGTTCTTC. Its translation is CSVEFAYNEQFF.

The J gene is TRBJ2-3, the V gene TRBV29-1, with 16 positions matching TRBD2. The CDR3 runs 17 residues. CDR1 and CDR2 from the germline V gene are SQVTM and ANQGSEA. V lost 5 bases to trimming and J lost 4 bases; unmatched junction nucleotides: 9. The CDR3 is CSVYTGTSGGGADTQYF. In DNA form, the CDR3 reads TGCAGCGTTTATACCGGGACTAGCGGGGGGGGTGCAGATACGCAGTATTTT.

This chain joins TRBV3-1 and TRBJ2-7; 8 nucleotides match TRBD2. The J call may be in error: the DNA end matches TRBJ2-5 better. The V gene's germline CDR1 is LGHDT and CDR2 YNNKEL (reference sequence). The CDR3 loop spans 15 amino acids. CDR3 loop: CASSHPGGATETQYF. CDR3 in DNA: TGTGCCAGCAGCCATCCCGGGGGGGCCACAGAGACCCAGTACTTC.

The chain carries TRBV7-2 and TRBJ2-4; D perhaps matches TRBD1 (5 bases). The end of the DNA fits TRBJ2-5 better, so the J call may be wrong. The length of the CDR3 is 16 residues. Germline CDR1 is SGHTA and CDR2 is FQGNSA. CDR3 residues: CASSLIPTTDFGTQYF. CDR3 nucleotide sequence: TGTGCCAGCAGCTTAATTCCGACGACAGACTTCGGGACCCAGTACTTC.

The CDR3 DNA follows: TGTGCCAGCAGCTTAGAAGAGGGGGCTGCCAAAAACATTCAGTACTTC. Translated: CASSLEEGAAKNIQYF. This rearrangement joins TRBV11-2 to TRBJ2-4, with TRBD1 matching 7 bases. The CDR3 loop spans 16 amino acids. V was clipped by 0 bases and J by 1 base; unmatched bases: 3. Germline CDR1 SGHAT, CDR2 FQNNGV.

The V call is TRBV29-1, the J call TRBJ2-5; tentatively, D is TRBD1 or TRBD2 (5 bases each). The CDR3 sequence is 12 residues long. Germline CDR1 and CDR2: SQVTM and ANQGSEA. CDR3 amino acids: CNVELGEETQYF. The CDR3 DNA reads as TGCAACGTGGAATTGGGGGAAGAGACCCAGTACTTC.

This sequence joins TRBV4-2 and TRBJ1-5, with D hard to call. The CDR3 spans 12 residues. The V and J ends lost 2 bases and 5 bases respectively, with 4 bases between them. CDR1 and CDR2 (germline): LGHNA, YNFKEQ. CDR3 DNA: TGTGCCAGCAGCCAACAACATCAGCCCCAGCATTTT. Its protein is CASSQQHQPQHF.

The CDR3 DNA reads as TGTGCCAGCATCTACCGGGACAGGGTAGAGACCCAGTACTTC. This encodes CASIYRDRVETQYF. The V gene is TRBV2, the J gene TRBJ2-5; 9 bases line up with TRBD1. The CDR3 is 14 amino acids. Per germline, CDR1 SNHLY and CDR2 FYNNEI. The V gene end was trimmed by 7 bases and the J gene end by 4 bases; junction bases not matched to a gene: 7.

The chain is built from TRBV6-5 and TRBJ2-7; 8 nucleotides align to TRBD1. With V trimmed by 8 bases and J by 2 bases, 8 bases remained unmatched. From germline, CDR1 is MNHEY and CDR2 SVGAGI. The CDR3 is 14 amino acids. The CDR3: CASQGGQDPYEQYF. CDR3 DNA: TGTGCCAGCCAGGGGGGACAGGACCCCTACGAGCAGTACTTC.

The genes are TRBV6-5 and TRBJ2-1; the D is unclear. V was clipped by 0 bases and J by 0 bases, with 6 bases between them. This CDR3 contains 15 residues. From germline, CDR1 is MNHEY and CDR2 SVGAGI. The CDR3 loop reads CASSYSLSSYNEQFF. In DNA form, the CDR3 reads TGTGCCAGCAGTTACTCTTTGAGCTCCTACAATGAGCAGTTCTTC.

The chain is built from TRBV5-1 and TRBJ2-3, with no clear D. CDR1 SGHRS and CDR2 YFSETQ come from the germline V gene. The ends were cut back, 3 bases at V and 3 bases at J, with 11 bases in the middle. This CDR3 region has 14 residues. This CDR3 reads CASSSKSTTDTQYF. Here the CDR3 DNA reads TGCGCCAGCAGCTCAAAATCGACGACAGATACGCAGTATTTT.

This clonotype was observed a handful of times. V usage is TRBV10-3 and J usage is TRBJ1-2, with 7 nucleotides matching TRBD1. The germline CDR1 and CDR2 sequences are ENHRY and SYGVKD. The CDR3 has 14 amino acids. V dropped 6 bases and J dropped 5; count of bases not matched to a gene: 9. CDR3 bases: TGTGCCATCAGCCGAGCGGGACAGACTTATGGCTACACCTTC. This encodes CAISRAGQTYGYTF.

Turning to this clonotype: A much larger clone is a single base away; this may be a read error. The rearrangement links TRBV9 to TRBJ2-1; 7 nucleotides agree with TRBD1. CDR1 and CDR2 (germline): SGDLS, YYNGEE. This CDR3 comprises 15 residues. DNA of the CDR3: TGTGCCAGCGGCGTATGGGGGAACAGGGGCGATGAGCAGTTCTTC. Encoded protein: CASGVWGNRGDEQFF.

This chain connects TRBV4-1 to TRBJ2-1, with 16 bases aligning to TRBD2. The CDR3 consists of 18 residues. Germline CDR1 and CDR2: MGHRA and YSYEKL. V gave up 4 bases and J gave up 5 bases; unmatched junction bases: 8. CDR3 nucleotide sequence: TGCGCCAGCAGCCTGGGACTAGCGGGGGGGCATCTCCACAATGAGCAGTTCTTC. Amino acids: CASSLGLAGGHLHNEQFF.

The chain is built from TRBV29-1 and TRBJ2-7; no clear D gene. The J call may be faulty, since TRBJ2-1 better matches the DNA end. The CDR3 runs 12 residues. Germline lookup yields CDR1 SQVTM and CDR2 ANQGSEA. The CDR3 is CSGLVELDEQFF. CDR3 nucleotides: TGCAGCGGATTAGTGGAATTGGATGAGCAGTTCTTC.

In this sample, this clonotype turned up a few times. The V and J genes are TRBV7-8 and TRBJ2-3, with 7 nucleotides matching TRBD1. Germline assignment: CDR1 SGHVS and CDR2 FQNEAQ. Trimming removed 3 bases from V and 1 base from J; junction bases left unmatched: 13. CDR3 length equals 18 residues. The CDR3 nucleotides read TGTGCCAGCAGCTTTCCGAGAGGGGGCGCTAATCGCACAGATACGCAGTATTTT. Its protein is CASSFPRGGANRTDTQYF.

The count of this clonotype is one. This chain connects TRBV2 to TRBJ2-1, with 9 bases identical to TRBD2. The CDR3 extends over 15 amino acids. Losses at the gene ends were 2 bases for V and 10 bases for J; bases not matched to a gene: 9. The germline CDR1 and CDR2 sequences are SNHLY and FYNNEI. The DNA for the CDR3 is TGTGCCAGCAGTGAACAACGAGCGGGGGGCGGCGAGCAGTTCTTC. Translated, it gives CASSEQRAGGGEQFF.